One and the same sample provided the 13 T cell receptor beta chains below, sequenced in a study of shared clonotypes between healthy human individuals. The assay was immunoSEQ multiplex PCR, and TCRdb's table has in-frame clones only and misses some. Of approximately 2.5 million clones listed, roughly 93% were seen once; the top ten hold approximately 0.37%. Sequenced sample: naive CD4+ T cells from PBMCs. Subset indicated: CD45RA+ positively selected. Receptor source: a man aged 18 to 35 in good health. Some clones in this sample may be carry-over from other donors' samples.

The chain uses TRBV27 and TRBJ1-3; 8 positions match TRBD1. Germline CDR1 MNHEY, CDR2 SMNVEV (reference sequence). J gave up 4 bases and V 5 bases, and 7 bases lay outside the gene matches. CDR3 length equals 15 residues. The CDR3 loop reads CASSETGAPGNTIYF. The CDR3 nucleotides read TGTGCCAGCAGTGAGACAGGGGCGCCAGGAAACACCATATATTTT.

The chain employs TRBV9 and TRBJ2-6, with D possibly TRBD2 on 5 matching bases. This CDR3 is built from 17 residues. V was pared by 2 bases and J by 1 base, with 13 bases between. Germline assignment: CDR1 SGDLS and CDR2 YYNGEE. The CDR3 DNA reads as TGTGCCAGCAGCGTTTATAGGGAGCGATCTGGGGCCAACGTCCTGACTTTC. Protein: CASSVYRERSGANVLTF.

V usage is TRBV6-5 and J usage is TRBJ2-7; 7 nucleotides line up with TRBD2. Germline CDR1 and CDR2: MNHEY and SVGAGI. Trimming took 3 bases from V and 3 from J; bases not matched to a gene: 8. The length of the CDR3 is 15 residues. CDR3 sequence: CASSYASGLFYEQYF. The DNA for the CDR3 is TGTGCCAGCAGTTATGCTAGCGGACTGTTCTACGAGCAGTACTTC.

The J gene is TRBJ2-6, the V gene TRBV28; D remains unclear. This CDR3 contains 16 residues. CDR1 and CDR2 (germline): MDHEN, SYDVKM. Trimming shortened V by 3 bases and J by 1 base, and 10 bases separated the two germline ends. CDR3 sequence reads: CASSFFGWSGANVLTF. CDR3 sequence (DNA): TGTGCCAGCAGTTTCTTCGGGTGGTCTGGGGCCAACGTCCTGACTTTC. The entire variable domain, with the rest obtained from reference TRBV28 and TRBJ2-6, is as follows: DVKVTQSSRYLVKRTGEKVFLECVQDMDHENMFWYRQDPGLGLRLIYFSYDVKMKEKGDIPEGYSVSREKKERFSLILESASTNQTSMYLCASSFFGWSGANVLTFGAGSRLTVL.

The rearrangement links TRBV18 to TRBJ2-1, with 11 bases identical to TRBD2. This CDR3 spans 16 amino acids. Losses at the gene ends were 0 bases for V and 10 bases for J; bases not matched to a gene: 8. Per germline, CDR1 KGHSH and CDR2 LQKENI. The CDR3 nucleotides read TGTGCCAGCTCACCACCCCGGGTAGCGGGAGGGTCCGAGCAGTTCTTC. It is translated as CASSPPRVAGGSEQFF.

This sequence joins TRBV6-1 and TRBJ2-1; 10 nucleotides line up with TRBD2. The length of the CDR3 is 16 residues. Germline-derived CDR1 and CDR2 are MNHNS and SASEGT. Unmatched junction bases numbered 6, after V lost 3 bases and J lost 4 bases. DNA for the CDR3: TGTGCCAGCAGTGAGAGGACTAGCGGAAAGTACAATGAGCAGTTCTTC. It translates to CASSERTSGKYNEQFF.

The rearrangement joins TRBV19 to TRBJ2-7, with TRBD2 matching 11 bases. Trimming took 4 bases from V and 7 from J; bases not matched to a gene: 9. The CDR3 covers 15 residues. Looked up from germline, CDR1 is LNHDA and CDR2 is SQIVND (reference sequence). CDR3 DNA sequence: TGTGCCAGTAGTACAGAACTAGCGGGAGAATCTGAGCAGTACTTC. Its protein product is CASSTELAGESEQYF.

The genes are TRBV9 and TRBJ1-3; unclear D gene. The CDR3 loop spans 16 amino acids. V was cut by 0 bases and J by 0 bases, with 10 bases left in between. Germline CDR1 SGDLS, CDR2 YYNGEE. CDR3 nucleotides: TGTGCCAGCAGCGTAGCCCCGACGGGCTCTGGAAACACCATATATTTT. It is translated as CASSVAPTGSGNTIYF.

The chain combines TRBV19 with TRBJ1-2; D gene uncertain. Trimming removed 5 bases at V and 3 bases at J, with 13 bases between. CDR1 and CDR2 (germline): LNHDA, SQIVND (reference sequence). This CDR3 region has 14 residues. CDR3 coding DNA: TGTGCCAGTAGTTCCCCCGACGGCTACTATGGCTACACCTTC. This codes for CASSSPDGYYGYTF. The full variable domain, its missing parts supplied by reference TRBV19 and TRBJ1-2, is DGGITQSPKYLFRKEGQNVTLSCEQNLNHDAMYWYRQDPGQGLRLIYYSQIVNDFQKGDIAEGYSVSREKKESFPLTVTSAQKNPTAFYLCASSSPDGYYGYTFGSGTRLTVV.

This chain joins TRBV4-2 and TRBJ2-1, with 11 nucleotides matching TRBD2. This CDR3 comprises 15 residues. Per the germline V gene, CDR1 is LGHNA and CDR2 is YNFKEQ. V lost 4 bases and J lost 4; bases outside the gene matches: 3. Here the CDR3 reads CASSRLAGGYNEQFF. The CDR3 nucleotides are TGTGCCAGCAGCCGCCTAGCGGGAGGTTACAATGAGCAGTTCTTC.

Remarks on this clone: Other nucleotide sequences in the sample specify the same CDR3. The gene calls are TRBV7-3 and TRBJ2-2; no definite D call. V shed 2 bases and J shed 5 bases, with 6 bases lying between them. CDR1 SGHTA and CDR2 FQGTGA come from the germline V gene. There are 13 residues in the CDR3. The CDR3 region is CASSLEGTGELFF. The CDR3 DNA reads TGTGCCAGCAGCTTAGAAGGGACCGGGGAGCTGTTTTTT.

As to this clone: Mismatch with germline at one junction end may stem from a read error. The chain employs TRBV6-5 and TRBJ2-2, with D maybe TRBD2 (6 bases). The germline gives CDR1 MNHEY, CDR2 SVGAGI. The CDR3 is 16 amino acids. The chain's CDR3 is CASSYSFTANTGGLFF. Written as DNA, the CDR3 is TGTGCCAGCAGTTACTCGTTTACCGCGAACACCGGGGGGCTGTTTTTT.

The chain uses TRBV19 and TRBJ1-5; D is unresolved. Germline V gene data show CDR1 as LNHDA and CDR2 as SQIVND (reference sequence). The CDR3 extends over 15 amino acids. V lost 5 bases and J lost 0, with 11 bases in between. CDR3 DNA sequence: TGTGCCAGTAGTGTCCAGACAAGTAGCAATCAGCCCCAGCATTTT. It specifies CASSVQTSSNQPQHF.